These 7 T cell receptor beta chains were sequenced from one sample in a study of human T cells and chemical hapten exposure. Time point reported: patch test 1, 2 weeks after DPC sensitization. Treatment indicated: therapeutic diphenylcyclopropenone sensitization with weekly scalp DPC. TCRdb recomputed calls from the RACE reads with MiXCR, one row per CDR3 protein. The sample lists more than 100,000 distinct CDR3 sequences, around 13% occurring once. Sample: whole blood, taken in connection with sensitization to the hapten diphenylcyclopropenone (DPC). Receptors originate from a man younger than 35 with alopecia areata. Some clones in this sample may be carry-over from other donors' samples.

The chain joins TRBV4-3 to TRBJ2-4; D uncertain. The CDR3 is made up of 17 amino acids. Deletions cut 1 base from V and 8 bases from J, with 21 bases between. Germline CDR1 is LGHNA and CDR2 is YSLEER. CDR3 nucleotides: TGCGCCAGCAGCCAAGGTTCGTCGGCCAGCATTGGGGACATTCAGTACTTC. It specifies CASSQGSSASIGDIQYF.

This chain connects TRBV6-2 or TRBV6-3 to TRBJ2-4, with D possibly called TRBD1 or TRBD2 (5 bases each). V was shortened by 4 bases and J by 8 bases, with 15 bases between the two germline ends. The CDR3 contains 14 residues. CDR1 is MNHEY, CDR2 SVGEGT, per germline. CDR3 nucleotide sequence: TGTGCCAGCAGTTCCGGGACCCCTGTGGACATTCAGTACTTC. Its translation: CASSSGTPVDIQYF.

The chain employs TRBV29-1 and TRBJ2-3; D gene uncertain. Germline V CDR1 and CDR2: SQVTM, ANQGSEA. The germline V and J ends were trimmed by 0 bases and 4 bases, with 14 bases remaining between them. This CDR3 region has 15 residues. The CDR3 DNA sequence: TGCAGCGTTGAAGACGTCGGGTTTGTTCCAGATACGCAGTATTTT. Its translation is CSVEDVGFVPDTQYF.

This chain uses TRBV27 with TRBJ1-6, with 10 bases that match TRBD1. This CDR3 is built from 14 residues. CDR1 and CDR2 from the germline V gene are MNHEY and SMNVEV (reference sequence). With 5 bases clipped from V and 10 bases from J, the junction kept 5 bases outside the gene matches. CDR3 loop: CASSHRTGGSPLHF. CDR3 sequence (DNA): TGTGCCAGCAGTCACCGGACAGGGGGATCACCCCTCCACTTT.

The rearrangement links TRBV9 to TRBJ1-1; D is uncertain. Germline V gene data show CDR1 as SGDLS and CDR2 as YYNGEE. The CDR3 runs 15 residues. Trimming took 1 base from V and 2 from J, leaving 12 bases between them. In DNA, the CDR3 is TGTGCCAGCAGCGTACTCCCCAGCTCCAACACTGAAGCTTTCTTT. Its protein product is CASSVLPSSNTEAFF. The full variable domain, rest sourced from reference TRBV9 and TRBJ1-1, is DSGVTQTPKHLITATGQRVTLRCSPRSGDLSVYWYQQSLDQGLQFLIQYYNGEERAKGNILERFSAQQFPDLHSELNLSSLELGDSALYFCASSVLPSSNTEAFFGQGTRLTVV.

The V call is TRBV28, the J call TRBJ1-1; D ambiguous. Germline values: CDR1 MDHEN, CDR2 SYDVKM. V dropped 7 bases and J dropped 0 bases, with 9 bases sitting between them. The CDR3 runs 13 residues. This chain's CDR3 is CASIPPMNTEAFF. The CDR3 region has the DNA TGTGCCAGCATTCCCCCAATGAACACTGAAGCTTTCTTT.

Many counts were recorded for this clonotype. V gene TRBV7-9 combines with J gene TRBJ1-2, with 10 bases that match TRBD1. The V segment lost 5 bases and the J segment 3 bases; nucleotides outside the gene matches: 3. CDR1 is SEHNR and CDR2 is FQNEAQ in the germline V gene (reference sequence). The CDR3 contains 14 residues. The CDR3 DNA follows: TGTGCCAGCAGCCGTGGGACAGGGGACTATGGCTACACCTTC. Protein sequence: CASSRGTGDYGYTF.